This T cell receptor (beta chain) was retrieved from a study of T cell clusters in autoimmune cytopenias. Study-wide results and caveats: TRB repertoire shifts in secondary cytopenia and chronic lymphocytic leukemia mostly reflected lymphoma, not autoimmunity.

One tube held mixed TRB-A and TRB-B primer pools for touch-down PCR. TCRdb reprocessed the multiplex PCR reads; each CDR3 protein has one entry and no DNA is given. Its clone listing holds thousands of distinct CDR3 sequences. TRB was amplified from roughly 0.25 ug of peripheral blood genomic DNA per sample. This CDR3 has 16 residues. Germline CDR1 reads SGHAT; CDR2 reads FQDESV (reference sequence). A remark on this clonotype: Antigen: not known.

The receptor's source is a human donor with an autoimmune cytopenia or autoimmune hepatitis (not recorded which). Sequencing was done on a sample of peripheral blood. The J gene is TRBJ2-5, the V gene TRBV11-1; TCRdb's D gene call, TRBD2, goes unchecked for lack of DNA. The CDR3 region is CASSLVTSGSDETQYF.